The clone carrying this T cell receptor (beta chain) was picked up many times. What it binds is not known. In germline, CDR1 is SEHNR, CDR2 FQNEAQ (reference sequence). The J segment lost 6 bases and the V segment lost 4 bases, leaving 4 bases of the junction unmatched. CDR3 length: 14 amino acids. Semi-nested PCR with Nested Universal Primer A followed constant-region reverse priming of full-length variable regions. TCRdb analysed the 5' RACE reads with MiXCR anew, one entry per CDR3 protein. The repertoire consists of 46,000 or so distinct CDR3 sequences, with 22% occurring once and the leading ten covering 3.5% to 4.5%. Regarding the study as a whole: The TCR gene usage of tumor memory CD4+ T cells clustered together with blood and lymph node memory CD4+ cells and with lymph node naive CD4+ cells. The larger cohort examined one V-J beta rearrangement, not whole repertoires.

Cells sorted as Tregs were CD4+, CD25+ and CD127-/low. The chain links TRBV7-9 to TRBJ1-4, with 8 bases lining up with TRBD1. Sequenced input: Tregs sorted from a lymph node. The origin of this receptor is a female donor with breast cancer. The DNA for the CDR3 is TGTGCCAGCAGCTCTGGACAGGGTTATGAAAAACTGTTTTTT. This translates into CASSSGQGYEKLFF. Variable domain in full (rest from reference TRBV7-9 and TRBJ1-4): DTGVSQNPRHKITKRGQNVTFRCDPISEHNRLYWYRQTLGQGPEFLTYFQNEAQLEKSRLLSDRFSAERPKGSFSTLEIQRTEQGDSAMYLCASSSGQGYEKLFFGSGTQLSVL.